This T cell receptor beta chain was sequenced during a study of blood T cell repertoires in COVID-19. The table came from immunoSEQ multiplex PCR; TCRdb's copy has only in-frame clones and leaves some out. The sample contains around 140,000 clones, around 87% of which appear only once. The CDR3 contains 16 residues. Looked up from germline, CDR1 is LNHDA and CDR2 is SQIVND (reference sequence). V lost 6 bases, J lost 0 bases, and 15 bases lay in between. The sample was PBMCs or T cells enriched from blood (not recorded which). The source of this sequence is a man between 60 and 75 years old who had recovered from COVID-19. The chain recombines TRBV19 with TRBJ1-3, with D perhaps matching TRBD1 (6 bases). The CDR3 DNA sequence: TGTGCCAGTAGCCCGGACAGTCGGATCTCTGGAAACACCATATATTTT. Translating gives CASSPDSRISGNTIYF.